This TCR beta chain was sequenced during a study of T cells in Graves' hyperthyroidism and ophthalmopathy. CDR3 size: 15 residues. The V segment lost 3 bases and the J segment 3 bases; nucleotides outside the gene matches: 8. The germline V gene has CDR1 SGHDT and CDR2 YYEEEE. RNA transcripts gave rise to amplified TCR beta CDR3 regions. TCR CDR3 underwent first-round RT-PCR with the HTBI primer set. TCRdb re-called the multiplex PCR reads through MiXCR, storing one row per CDR3 protein. In the table there are about 640,000 distinct CDR3 sequences, roughly 20% of which are singletons. This clonotype was observed at least ten times.

Sequenced sample: blood. The clonotype comes from a young man with Graves' ophthalmopathy. The chain links TRBV5-6 to TRBJ2-5; 7 bases align to TRBD1. The CDR3 nucleotides are TGTGCCAGCAGCTATGCGACAGGGCAAAAAGAGACCCAGTACTTC. Encoded protein: CASSYATGQKETQYF.